Each of the 15 T cell receptor beta chains below was sequenced from the same sample in a study of cytomegalovirus exposure and HLA in healthy donors. Primers for the PCR totalled 60 Vbeta and 13 Jbeta. Assay: immunoSEQ multiplex PCR; the TCRdb copy retains only in-frame clones and omits some. The table includes 150,000 to 200,000 clones, roughly four fifths detected once. Sequencing was performed on PBMCs. The receptors here all came from a woman in her 40s in good health and CMV-seronegative.

The chain carries TRBV2 and TRBJ1-1; weak D call: TRBD1 (6 bases). Germline loops: CDR1 SNHLY, CDR2 FYNNEI. V lost 5 bases and J lost 1, with 11 bases in between. The CDR3 contains 14 residues. The CDR3 here is CASSKDRGNTEAFF. The CDR3 DNA sequence: TGTGCCAGCAGTAAGGACAGAGGGAACACTGAAGCTTTCTTT.

The CDR3 loop is CASSLGVAGSADTQYF. In DNA form, the CDR3 reads TGTGCCAGCAGCTTGGGCGTAGCGGGCTCGGCAGATACGCAGTATTTT. The chain joins TRBV5-6 to TRBJ2-3, with 7 bases that match TRBD2. Germline assignment: CDR1 SGHDT and CDR2 YYEEEE. The CDR3 covers 16 residues. After removal of 0 bases from V and 4 bases from J, the junction contained 8 bases not matched to a gene.

The chain has TRBV27 and TRBJ2-1, with a weak D call TRBD2 (5 bases). The V end lost 5 bases, the J end lost 8 bases, and 7 bases lay between the germline ends. The CDR3 sequence is 11 residues long. Germline V gives CDR1 MNHEY, CDR2 SMNVEV (reference sequence). CDR3 sequence (DNA): TGTGCCAGCAGTCCGGGATATGAGCAGTTCTTC. The encoded protein is CASSPGYEQFF.

This clone appeared a single time. The chain uses TRBV28 and TRBJ2-2, with 11 bases matching TRBD2. The V gene end was trimmed by 5 bases and the J gene end by 6 bases; junction bases not matched to a gene: 5. The germline CDR1 and CDR2 sequences are MDHEN and SYDVKM. This CDR3 is 15 amino acids long. CDR3 amino acids: CASSRQTSGAGELFF. The CDR3 region has the DNA TGTGCCAGCAGTCGCCAGACTAGCGGGGCCGGGGAGCTGTTTTTT.

The V call is TRBV30, the J call TRBJ2-7, with 7 bases identical to TRBD2. In germline, CDR1 is GTSNPN, CDR2 SVGIG (reference sequence). The CDR3 spans 15 residues. J gave up 3 bases and V 3 bases, and 11 bases lay outside the gene matches. CDR3 coding DNA: TGTGCCTGGAGCAAAGGACTAGGAGGTCTCTACGAGCAGTACTTC. It codes for CAWSKGLGGLYEQYF.

The chain combines TRBV29-1 with TRBJ2-7, with 10 nucleotides matching TRBD2. The CDR3 is made up of 15 amino acids. CDR1 is SQVTM and CDR2 is ANQGSEA in the germline V gene. With V trimmed by 6 bases and J by 3 bases, 11 bases remained unmatched. Here the CDR3 reads CSVLGASGSSYEQYF. As DNA, the CDR3 is TGCAGCGTCCTAGGAGCTAGCGGGAGTAGCTACGAGCAGTACTTC.

This clone was seen a handful of times. The V and J genes are TRBV5-6 and TRBJ1-6, with D hard to call. V lost 0 bases and J 5 bases, leaving 9 bases between the germline ends. Looked up from germline, CDR1 is SGHDT and CDR2 is YYEEEE. This CDR3 region has 15 residues. The CDR3 is CASSLGRANNSPLHF. CDR3 nucleotides: TGTGCCAGCAGCTTGGGGAGGGCGAATAATTCACCCCTCCACTTT. Together with reference TRBV5-6 and TRBJ1-6, the CDR3 gives the full variable domain: DAGVTQSPTHLIKTRGQQVTLRCSPKSGHDTVSWYQQALGQGPQFIFQYYEEEERQRGNFPDRFSGHQFPNYSSELNVNALLLGDSALYLCASSLGRANNSPLHFGNGTRLTVT.

V and J are TRBV19 and TRBJ2-2; 10 positions match TRBD1. Per the germline V gene, CDR1 is LNHDA and CDR2 is SQIVND (reference sequence). J lost 4 bases, V lost 2 bases, and 7 bases had no gene match. The CDR3 loop spans 17 amino acids. The chain's CDR3 is CASSISGTGVVTGELFF. As DNA, the CDR3 is TGTGCCAGTAGTATAAGTGGGACAGGGGTTGTCACCGGGGAGCTGTTTTTT. Together with reference TRBV19 and TRBJ2-2, the CDR3 gives the full variable domain: DGGITQSPKYLFRKEGQNVTLSCEQNLNHDAMYWYRQDPGQGLRLIYYSQIVNDFQKGDIAEGYSVSREKKESFPLTVTSAQKNPTAFYLCASSISGTGVVTGELFFGEGSRLTVL.

This chain links TRBV29-1 with TRBJ1-1; TRBD1 matches 9 bases. The CDR3 has 16 amino acids. V lost 7 bases, J lost 0 bases, and 12 bases stayed unmatched. The V gene's germline CDR1 is SQVTM and CDR2 ANQGSEA. DNA for the CDR3: TGCAGCGGGACAGGGGAGGTCCCCACTGTGAACACTGAAGCTTTCTTT. It yields the protein CSGTGEVPTVNTEAFF.

The chain employs TRBV5-4 and TRBJ2-5, with 8 positions matching TRBD2. The V and J ends lost 4 bases and 5 bases, in that order; junction bases with no gene match: 19. The CDR3 runs 18 residues. Germline V lookup: CDR1 SGHNT, CDR2 YYREEE (reference sequence). The CDR3 DNA is TGTGCCAGCAGCCGGCCCGGGTTGAACGGGGGGGGCCAGGAGACCCAGTACTTC. It translates to CASSRPGLNGGGQETQYF.

The chain uses TRBV11-3 and TRBJ2-1, with D unclear. Germline V lookup: CDR1 SGHNT, CDR2 YENEEA. CDR3 length: 15 residues. Between the trimmed V and J ends, which lost 5 bases and 0 bases, there was a span of 11 bases. The CDR3 bases are TGTGCCAGCAGCGTGGATGGCGGCTCCTACAATGAGCAGTTCTTC. Protein: CASSVDGGSYNEQFF.

V usage is TRBV30 and J usage is TRBJ1-4; 9 bases agree with TRBD1. The ends lost 4 bases at V and 7 bases at J; junction bases unmatched: 7. The CDR3 extends over 14 amino acids. Germline lookup yields CDR1 GTSNPN and CDR2 SVGIG (reference sequence). The CDR3 DNA reads TGTGCCTGGACCCTGGGACAGGGACGTGAAAAACTGTTTTTT. As protein: CAWTLGQGREKLFF.

The gene calls are TRBV28 and TRBJ1-2; D may be TRBD1 (5 bases). CDR1 and CDR2 from the germline V gene are MDHEN and SYDVKM. V dropped 3 bases and J dropped 1 base, with 9 bases sitting between them. This CDR3 has 14 residues. DNA for the CDR3: TGTGCCAGCAGTTTGACAGATATTAACTATGGCTACACCTTC. Residues: CASSLTDINYGYTF.

In its sample, this clone was seen a few times. The chain carries TRBV28 and TRBJ2-5, with TRBD2 matching 13 bases. CDR1 and CDR2 from the germline V gene are MDHEN and SYDVKM. The CDR3 contains 15 residues. Germline trimming cut 7 bases from V and 0 bases from J; bases unmatched to any gene: 2. CDR3 nucleotide sequence: TGTGCCAGCATACTAGCGGGAGGGTACCAAGAGACCCAGTACTTC. Protein product: CASILAGGYQETQYF.

This chain connects TRBV29-1 to TRBJ2-1, with D perhaps matching TRBD1 (5 bases). The CDR3 is made up of 15 amino acids. The germline V gene encodes CDR1 SQVTM and CDR2 ANQGSEA. V lost 3 bases, J lost 3 bases, and 15 bases lay in between. As DNA, the CDR3 is TGCAGCGTTGACTCTTGGTCAAGGGGCTACAATGAGCAGTTCTTC. Translated: CSVDSWSRGYNEQFF.